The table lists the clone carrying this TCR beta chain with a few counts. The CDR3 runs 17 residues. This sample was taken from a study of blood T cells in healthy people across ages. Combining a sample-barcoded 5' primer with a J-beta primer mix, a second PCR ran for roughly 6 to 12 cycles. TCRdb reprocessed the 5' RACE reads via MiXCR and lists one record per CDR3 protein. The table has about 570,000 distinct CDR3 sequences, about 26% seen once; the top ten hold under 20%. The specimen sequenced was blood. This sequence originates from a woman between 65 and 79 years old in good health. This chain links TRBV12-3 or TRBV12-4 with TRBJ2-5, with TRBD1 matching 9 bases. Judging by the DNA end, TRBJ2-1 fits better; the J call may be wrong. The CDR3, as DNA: TGTGCCAGCAGTTTAGCGGAGGGGACAGGGAGGGGCAATGAGCAGTTCTTC. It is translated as CASSLAEGTGRGNEQFF.